These 29 T cell receptor beta chains were sequenced from one sample in a study of shared clonotypes between healthy human individuals. Naive CD8 cells lacked CD45RO, underwent positive selection for CCR7 and left out terminally differentiated effector memory CD45RA+ cells. The protocol was immunoSEQ multiplex PCR, while the TCRdb copy is restricted to in-frame clones and leaves out a portion. This table holds about 2.2 million clones, about 94% found once. The sequenced sample consisted of naive CD8+ T cells from PBMCs. Receptor source: a man between 18 and 29 years old in good health. Some clones in this sample may be carry-over from other donors' samples.

V usage is TRBV5-6 and J usage is TRBJ2-1, with 12 bases identical to TRBD2. The J segment lost 3 bases and the V segment lost 4 bases, leaving 5 bases of the junction unmatched. The germline V gene encodes CDR1 SGHDT and CDR2 YYEEEE. The CDR3 totals 16 residues. The CDR3 protein is CASSIGTSGYYNEQFF. The DNA for the CDR3 is TGTGCCAGCAGCATAGGGACTAGCGGGTACTACAATGAGCAGTTCTTC.

This chain links TRBV5-1 with TRBJ2-5; 12 nucleotides align to TRBD2. CDR1 is SGHRS and CDR2 is YFSETQ in the germline V gene. Germline trimming cut 0 bases from V and 1 base from J; bases unmatched to any gene: 16. The CDR3 has 21 amino acids. DNA for the CDR3: TGCGCCAGCAGCTTGGCCAGCAAAGAAGGACTAGCGGGGCACCCCCAAGAGACCCAGTACTTC. Residues: CASSLASKEGLAGHPQETQYF.

This clone was seen once. The chain joins TRBV9 to TRBJ2-1; the match to TRBD2 covers 7 bases. CDR3 length: 16 amino acids. V trimming: 3 bases; J trimming: 0 bases; junction bases outside the gene matches: 6. Germline values: CDR1 SGDLS, CDR2 YYNGEE. The CDR3 sequence is CASSAGAGSSYNEQFF. The CDR3 nucleotides read TGTGCCAGCAGCGCCGGAGCGGGAAGCTCCTACAATGAGCAGTTCTTC.

The chain employs TRBV6-1 and TRBJ1-5; D remains unclear. V was clipped by 4 bases and J by 2 bases, with 18 bases between them. CDR3 size: 17 residues. The germline V gene encodes CDR1 MNHNS and CDR2 SASEGT. CDR3 in amino acids: CASSARTASEGNQPQHF. The CDR3 region has the DNA TGTGCCAGCAGTGCACGAACGGCCTCGGAGGGCAATCAGCCCCAGCATTTT.

The chain uses TRBV28 and TRBJ2-1; 12 positions agree with TRBD2. The CDR3 has 17 amino acids. V shed 2 bases and J 2 bases; nucleotides not matched to a gene: 4. Germline values: CDR1 MDHEN, CDR2 SYDVKM. The CDR3, as DNA: TGTGCCAGCAGTTTACCGACTAGCGGGAGCGCCTACAATGAGCAGTTCTTC. It specifies CASSLPTSGSAYNEQFF.

The V gene is TRBV7-2, the J gene TRBJ1-5; the D gene is possibly TRBD1 (5 bases). Germline assignment: CDR1 SGHTA and CDR2 FQGNSA. V was shortened by 3 bases and J by 3 bases, with 9 bases between the two germline ends. The CDR3 extends over 14 amino acids. The CDR3 reads CASSFSGNNQPQHF. The CDR3 DNA follows: TGTGCCAGCAGCTTTTCAGGGAACAATCAGCCCCAGCATTTT.

Note on this clone: The same CDR3 is also encoded by other DNA sequences in this sample. The chain is built from TRBV7-9 and TRBJ2-7; D unresolved. V was pared by 1 base and J by 3 bases, with 7 bases between. The CDR3 has 13 amino acids. From germline, CDR1 is SEHNR and CDR2 FQNEAQ (reference sequence). CDR3 loop: CASSLVSGYEQYF. In DNA form, the CDR3 reads TGTGCCAGCAGCTTAGTGTCGGGCTACGAGCAGTACTTC.

The CDR3 DNA is TGTGCCATCAGTGAGGCGGGCCCCTATGGCTACACCTTC. Residues: CAISEAGPYGYTF. The rearrangement joins TRBV10-3 to TRBJ1-2; no definite D call. Looked up from germline, CDR1 is ENHRY and CDR2 is SYGVKD. The V end lost 2 bases, the J end lost 4 bases, and 8 bases lay between the germline ends. This CDR3 spans 13 amino acids.

With respect to this clone: Other DNA sequences in this specimen translate into the identical CDR3. The chain recombines TRBV7-3 with TRBJ2-7; 7 bases match TRBD1. Trimming took 5 bases from V and 2 from J; bases not matched to a gene: 3. Germline values: CDR1 SGHTA, CDR2 FQGTGA. The CDR3 loop spans 13 amino acids. Written as DNA, the CDR3 is TGTGCCAGCAGCCCCACAGGGGCCTACGAGCAGTACTTC. It translates to CASSPTGAYEQYF.

The V gene is TRBV7-9, the J gene TRBJ2-3; D possibly corresponds to TRBD1 (6 bases). V lost 8 bases to trimming and J lost 5 bases, with 23 bases between them. CDR1 is SEHNR and CDR2 is FQNEAQ in the germline V gene (reference sequence). The CDR3 contains 16 residues. The CDR3 DNA reads TGTGCCAGCCACAAAAGGGTCGCAGGGGTGCAAGATACGCAGTATTTT. Protein product: CASHKRVAGVQDTQYF. The full variable domain, completed using reference TRBV7-9 and TRBJ2-3, is DTGVSQNPRHKITKRGQNVTFRCDPISEHNRLYWYRQTLGQGPEFLTYFQNEAQLEKSRLLSDRFSAERPKGSFSTLEIQRTEQGDSAMYLCASHKRVAGVQDTQYFGPGTRLTVL.

The chain is built from TRBV11-2 and TRBJ1-4; the D gene is possibly TRBD1 (6 bases). The CDR3 loop spans 17 amino acids. V was clipped by 2 bases and J by 2 bases, with 15 bases between them. Germline V CDR1 and CDR2: SGHAT, FQNNGV. CDR3 amino acids: CASSLSWEGVTNEKLFF. DNA of the CDR3: TGTGCCAGCAGCTTAAGCTGGGAGGGGGTGACTAATGAAAAACTGTTTTTT.

The rearrangement links TRBV4-1 to TRBJ1-2, with D unresolved. Germline V lookup: CDR1 MGHRA, CDR2 YSYEKL. The ends were cut back, 0 bases at V and 6 bases at J, with 8 bases in the middle. This CDR3 is 13 amino acids long. CDR3: CASSQDRPDGYTF. CDR3 nucleotides: TGCGCCAGCAGCCAAGATCGACCGGATGGCTACACCTTC.

The rearrangement links TRBV5-4 to TRBJ2-2; the match to TRBD1 covers 7 bases. V lost 3 bases, J lost 6 bases, and 8 bases stayed unmatched. CDR1 is SGHNT and CDR2 is YYREEE in the germline V gene (reference sequence). The CDR3 is 15 amino acids. The CDR3 spells CASSSYTGAPGELFF. The CDR3 DNA is TGTGCCAGCAGCTCGTATACAGGGGCCCCCGGGGAGCTGTTTTTT.

CDR3 DNA sequence: TGTGCCAGCAGCCCCCGGACAGGGGAAGACAATGAGCAGTTCTTC. Its protein product is CASSPRTGEDNEQFF. The V gene is TRBV11-3, the J gene TRBJ2-1; 9 bases align to TRBD1. Germline assignment: CDR1 SGHNT and CDR2 YENEEA. The junction had 7 bases not matched to a gene; V was cut back by 5 bases and J by 5 bases. The CDR3 covers 15 residues.

This rearrangement joins TRBV29-1 to TRBJ2-7; possible D gene TRBD2, 6 bases. Trimming shortened V by 6 bases and J by 4 bases, and 19 bases separated the two germline ends. Germline V gives CDR1 SQVTM, CDR2 ANQGSEA. This CDR3 comprises 14 residues. CDR3 coding DNA: TGCAGCGTCGGGGAACCGGGAGAGGGGTACGAGCAGTACTTC. Amino acids: CSVGEPGEGYEQYF.

The chain recombines TRBV6-1 with TRBJ2-7; D is uncertain. This CDR3 is 14 amino acids long. Germline V CDR1 and CDR2: MNHNS, SASEGT. Deletions cut 4 bases from V and 6 bases from J, with 16 bases between. The CDR3 region has the DNA TGTGCCAGCAGTGTTAGAGCTTACGACCTCGAGCAGTACTTC. Residues: CASSVRAYDLEQYF.

The chain employs TRBV6-5 and TRBJ1-1; D gene ambiguous. This CDR3 comprises 12 residues. Germline V lookup: CDR1 MNHEY, CDR2 SVGAGI. Trimming took off 5 bases at V and 6 bases at J, with 10 bases between the two ends. The CDR3 region is CASSPHSSEAFF. CDR3 in DNA: TGTGCCAGCAGTCCGCACAGCTCTGAAGCTTTCTTT.

This clone was counted a single time. The chain couples TRBV28 to TRBJ1-1; 9 positions agree with TRBD1. CDR1 is MDHEN, CDR2 SYDVKM, per germline. The CDR3 runs to 16 residues. Trimming took 3 bases from V and 4 from J; bases not matched to a gene: 9. DNA for the CDR3: TGTGCCAGCAGTTTCGACCGGACAGGGGCTGGCACTGAAGCTTTCTTT. Translated, it gives CASSFDRTGAGTEAFF.

The chain carries TRBV28 and TRBJ1-1; D is uncertain. Per germline, CDR1 MDHEN and CDR2 SYDVKM. Trimming removed 5 bases from V and 2 bases from J, with 12 bases in between. The CDR3 totals 14 residues. As DNA, the CDR3 is TGTGCCAGCAGTCACAGACAAAGAAACACTGAAGCTTTCTTT. Residues: CASSHRQRNTEAFF.

The V gene is TRBV11-2, the J gene TRBJ2-1, with a tentative D call TRBD2 (6 bases). CDR3 size: 13 residues. V shed 1 base and J shed 10 bases, with 11 bases lying between them. Germline CDR1 and CDR2: SGHAT and FQNNGV. The CDR3 coding sequence is TGTGCCAGCAGCTTAGGGAGGGGTGAGGAGCAGTTCTTC. Protein sequence: CASSLGRGEEQFF. The full variable domain, completed using reference TRBV11-2 and TRBJ2-1, is EAGVAQSPRYKIIEKRQSVAFWCNPISGHATLYWYQQILGQGPKLLIQFQNNGVVDDSQLPKDRFSAERLKGVDSTLKIQPAKLEDSAVYLCASSLGRGEEQFFGPGTRLTVL.

The V and J genes are TRBV9 and TRBJ2-3, with 9 bases lining up with TRBD1. V lost 3 bases and J lost 3; bases outside the gene matches: 8. The CDR3 totals 16 residues. CDR1 SGDLS and CDR2 YYNGEE come from the germline V gene. CDR3 bases: TGTGCCAGCAGCGCATTCGGACAGGGGCTGACAGATACGCAGTATTTT. Its protein product is CASSAFGQGLTDTQYF.

The chain recombines TRBV19 with TRBJ2-1; D unclear. The CDR3 loop spans 15 amino acids. The germline V and J ends were trimmed by 2 bases and 3 bases, with 11 bases remaining between them. Per the germline V gene, CDR1 is LNHDA and CDR2 is SQIVND (reference sequence). CDR3 residues: CASSIPGPLYNEQFF. CDR3 in DNA: TGTGCCAGTAGTATACCTGGACCTCTCTACAATGAGCAGTTCTTC.

The rearrangement links TRBV10-1 to TRBJ2-2; weak D call: TRBD1 (5 bases). Between the trimmed V and J ends, which lost 2 bases and 5 bases, there was a span of 9 bases. CDR1 WNHNN and CDR2 SYGVQD come from the germline V gene (reference sequence). This CDR3 spans 14 amino acids. The CDR3 DNA sequence: TGCGCCAGCAGTGAGGCAGGGTGGACCGGGGAGCTGTTTTTT. Its protein is CASSEAGWTGELFF.

Comment on this clone: The identical CDR3 is also encoded by other nucleotide sequences in the sample. The rearrangement uses TRBV7-9 and TRBJ1-5; the match to TRBD1 covers 9 bases. CDR1 and CDR2 (germline): SEHNR, FQNEAQ (reference sequence). This CDR3 has 14 amino acids. Trimming at V came to 5 bases and at J to 6 bases, leaving 5 bases not matched to a gene. In nucleotides, the CDR3 is TGTGCCAGCAGCCCGGACAGGGGCGGTCAGCCCCAGCATTTT. Its protein is CASSPDRGGQPQHF.

Written as DNA, the CDR3 is TGTGCCAGCAGCCGGGGGGGAACAGGACGACCCGATACGCAGTATTTT. This translates into CASSRGGTGRPDTQYF. The gene calls are TRBV9 and TRBJ2-3, with 8 bases that match TRBD2. This CDR3 is built from 16 residues. Germline lookup yields CDR1 SGDLS and CDR2 YYNGEE. V was clipped by 4 bases and J by 6 bases; unmatched bases: 13.

The J gene is TRBJ2-7, the V gene TRBV10-1; D is unresolved. The CDR3 contains 11 residues. Germline loops: CDR1 WNHNN, CDR2 SYGVQD (reference sequence). The V gene lost 10 bases and the J gene lost 3 bases, with 10 bases spanning the gap. CDR3 in amino acids: CATRTFYEQYF. CDR3 sequence (DNA): TGCGCCACACGGACCTTCTACGAGCAGTACTTC.

V is TRBV19 and J is TRBJ2-1, with 7 bases that match TRBD2. Germline assignment: CDR1 LNHDA and CDR2 SQIVND (reference sequence). CDR3 length equals 15 residues. The V and J ends lost 3 bases and 5 bases, in that order; junction bases with no gene match: 7. CDR3 region: CASSISLAAHNEQFF. Written as DNA, the CDR3 is TGTGCCAGTAGTATTAGTCTAGCGGCCCACAATGAGCAGTTCTTC.

The CDR3 DNA follows: TGTGCCAGCAGTTTAATACCCCCGCTGAGCTCTGGAAACACCATATATTTT. It translates to CASSLIPPLSSGNTIYF. V usage is TRBV27 and J usage is TRBJ1-3; D unclear. This CDR3 is built from 17 residues. V shed 2 bases and J shed 0 bases, with 14 bases lying between them. Germline V gene data show CDR1 as MNHEY and CDR2 as SMNVEV (reference sequence).

The gene calls are TRBV7-9 and TRBJ2-1; no firm D call. The CDR3 length is 14 residues. Per the germline V gene, CDR1 is SEHNR and CDR2 is FQNEAQ (reference sequence). The ends were cut back, 2 bases at V and 6 bases at J, with 11 bases in the middle. The CDR3 DNA reads as TGTGCCAGCAGCTTATCGGCTAGTCCCAATGAGCAGTTCTTC. This gives the protein CASSLSASPNEQFF.